This TCR beta chain was recorded in a study of somatic mutations in cytotoxic T cells in rheumatoid arthritis. Study results and limitations: The modest underrepresentation of TRBV07 observed in rheumatoid arthritis patients was not subjected to multiple-comparison adjustment. With roughly 63 patients examined, roughly eight had a largest CD8+ clone exceeding 20% of CD8+ cells.

Assay: immunoSEQ multiplex PCR; the TCRdb copy retains only in-frame clones and omits some. The sample lists approximately 25,000 clones, over 65% seen once, with roughly 9.9% in the top ten. The CDR3 runs 15 residues. CDR1 SGHVS and CDR2 FQNEAQ come from the germline V gene. The V end was cut by 1 base, the J end by 3 bases, with 13 bases between. In regard to this clone: Its specificity is not known.

V and J are TRBV7-8 and TRBJ2-7; D uncertain. This TCR was sampled from a woman between 18 and 29 years old in good health. Sequencing was done on a sample of CD8+ T cells sorted from blood. CDR3 amino acids: CASSLGDGWSYEQYV. CDR3 DNA: TGTGCCAGCAGCTTAGGAGACGGCTGGAGCTACGAGCAGTACGTC.